This T cell receptor beta chain was captured in a study of vaccination and CD4 T cells after COVID-19. As for the study in general: Stimulation of cells relied on overlapping spike peptides derived from SARS-CoV-2, HCoV-NL63, HCoV-OC43 and HCoV-229E.

CD4+ T cells that had been cultured provided DNA sequenced with the Oncomine TCR Beta short-read assay. The authors extracted genomic DNA from cultured CD4+ T cells. MiXCR, run by TCRdb on the PCR reads, gives a single entry per CDR3 protein. The data contain over 8,500 distinct CDR3 sequences, 55% of them singletons. Trimming cost V 6 bases and J 15 bases; bases outside gene matches: 8. Germline lookup yields CDR1 SNHLY and CDR2 FYNNEI. The CDR3 runs 12 residues. Treatment: approximately 11-day PBMC culture with coronavirus spike peptide pools or control peptides (ViraFEST assay). Culture proceeded for about ten days, and CD4+ T cells were then isolated by negative selection. Regarding this clonotype: Its antigen is as yet unknown.

Material for sequencing was CD4+ T cells from blood, cultured in vitro. The sequence was collected from a human donor who had recovered from COVID-19. The gene calls are TRBV2 and TRBJ1-6; 7 positions match TRBD1. CDR3 residues: CASRTGTENLHF. In DNA form, the CDR3 reads TGTGCCAGCAGGACAGGGACAGAGAACCTCCACTTT.